The 19 T cell receptor beta chains in this list originate from one sample, sequenced in a study of blood T cells in healthy people across ages (dated by TCRdb to about 2015). Library creation used 5' RACE. TCRdb lists the instrument as Illumina HiSeq 2500. A second about 7 to 11 cycle PCR used a sample-barcoded 5' primer and a J-beta primer mix. The public sequencing data were trimmed at Q25 with fastp and processed into clonotypes with MiXCR by TCRdb, which kept only in-frame beta chains. Rows merge per CDR3 protein into single entries with the most common DNA and genes. This sample holds roughly 1,700,000 distinct CDR3 sequences; about 30% were observed only once. The top ten clonotypes cover about 8% of the sample. The sequencing sample was made of blood. The receptors here all came from a young woman in good health.

Ten or more counts support this clonotype. The CDR3 nucleotides read TGTGCCAGCAGCCAAGGGCCCAATAATGGCTACACCTTC. This encodes CASSQGPNNGYTF. This rearrangement joins TRBV3-1 to TRBJ1-2; the D is unclear. The V gene's germline CDR1 is LGHDT and CDR2 YNNKEL (reference sequence). Trimming cost V 1 base and J 6 bases, with 9 bases left between them. The CDR3 runs to 13 residues.

For this clonotype: Just one base apart from a much larger clone, this may be a read error. This sequence joins TRBV20-1 and TRBJ2-5; D may be TRBD1 (6 bases). CDR1 DFQATT and CDR2 SNEGSKA come from the germline V gene (reference sequence). This CDR3 is 13 amino acids long. DNA for the CDR3: TGCAGTGCGCCCCGACAGGACCAAGAGGCCCAGTACTTC. It yields the protein CSAPRQDQEAQYF.

This clonotype was seen more than once but under ten times. The gene calls are TRBV5-6 and TRBJ2-5; TRBD1 might be the D (6 bases). CDR3 size: 13 residues. V lost 6 bases to trimming and J lost 2 bases, with 11 bases between them. Germline values: CDR1 SGHDT, CDR2 YYEEEE. The DNA of the CDR3 is TGTGCCAGCACCCCGGGACAACAAGAGACCCAGTACTTC. Translation gives CASTPGQQETQYF.

The V and J genes are TRBV4-1 and TRBJ2-1; D remains unclear. CDR3 length equals 14 residues. CDR1 and CDR2 (germline): MGHRA, YSYEKL. V was trimmed by 6 bases and J by 6 bases, leaving 15 bases between them. The CDR3 DNA follows: TGCGCCAGCAGACAAAGGGTGGCTAGCAATGAGCAGTTCTTC. It encodes CASRQRVASNEQFF.

Turning to this clonotype: A junction boundary mismatches the germline segment, possibly from a read error. The rearrangement links TRBV4-2 to TRBJ2-2; maybe TRBD2 (5 bases). Germline CDR1 and CDR2: LGHNA and YNFKEQ. The CDR3 is 15 amino acids. The CDR3 DNA sequence: TGTGCCAGCAGCCAAGGAGTGGGGAACGCCGGGGAACTGTTTTTT. Its translation: CASSQGVGNAGELFF.

The chain recombines TRBV10-3 with TRBJ2-7, with a tentative D call TRBD2 (5 bases). V lost 0 bases, J lost 1 base, and 10 bases lay in between. Looked up from germline, CDR1 is ENHRY and CDR2 is SYGVKD. This CDR3 is 15 amino acids long. DNA of the CDR3: TGTGCCATCAGTGAGTCCCGGGCGGGTTCCTACGAGCAGTACTTC. Encoded protein: CAISESRAGSYEQYF.

The chain joins TRBV20-1 to TRBJ2-2, with D perhaps given as TRBD1 or TRBD2 (5 bases each). The CDR3 extends over 15 amino acids. Trimming stripped 3 bases from V and 6 bases from J, with 17 bases between. Germline V CDR1 and CDR2: DFQATT, SNEGSKA (reference sequence). The CDR3: CSARGMIGDAGELFF. The CDR3 DNA follows: TGCAGTGCTAGGGGGATGATCGGGGACGCCGGGGAGCTGTTTTTT.

This clonotype was picked up a small number of times. The J gene is TRBJ2-7, the V gene TRBV7-2; D gene ambiguous. Germline CDR1 reads SGHTA; CDR2 reads FQGNSA. The CDR3 is made up of 15 amino acids. Trimming took 1 base from V and 6 from J, leaving 16 bases between them. CDR3 protein: CASSLEVRPRGEQYF. The CDR3 bases are TGTGCCAGCAGCTTAGAAGTTCGCCCAAGAGGCGAGCAGTACTTC.

As to this clonotype: One junction end does not reproduce the germline sequence, and a read error may be involved. V is TRBV7-9 and J is TRBJ1-5; D gene unclear. The CDR3 extends over 13 amino acids. Germline assignment: CDR1 SEHNR and CDR2 FQNEAQ (reference sequence). Here the CDR3 DNA reads TGTGTCAGCAGCTCTAGCTCAGAACAGCCCCAGCATTTT. Translating gives CVSSSSSEQPQHF.

This clonotype was observed a single time. The rearrangement uses TRBV28 and TRBJ2-1, with TRBD1 matching over 7 bases. The J segment lost 3 bases and the V segment lost 6 bases, leaving 5 bases of the junction unmatched. The CDR3 has 14 amino acids. Germline CDR1 is MDHEN and CDR2 is SYDVKM. The CDR3 region has the DNA TGTGCCAGCAGGCGACAGGGAAGCTACAATGAGCAGTTCTTC. As protein: CASRRQGSYNEQFF.

This chain connects TRBV20-1 to TRBJ1-3; D gene ambiguous. Trimming left V 2 bases short and J 4 bases short, with 6 bases between. The CDR3 contains 12 residues. Germline V CDR1 and CDR2: DFQATT, SNEGSKA (reference sequence). The CDR3 nucleotides read TGCAGTGCTAGACCGAGGGGAAACACCATATATTTT. Translation gives CSARPRGNTIYF.

This clonotype was counted a few times. The chain has TRBV2 and TRBJ2-5, with a tentative D call TRBD2 (6 bases). V was clipped by 2 bases and J by 3 bases, with 10 bases between them. Germline V gene lookup returns CDR1 SNHLY and CDR2 FYNNEI. The CDR3 totals 14 residues. CDR3 residues: CASSENWTKETQYF. In nucleotides, the CDR3 is TGTGCCAGCAGTGAAAACTGGACTAAAGAGACCCAGTACTTC.

V and J are TRBV7-9 and TRBJ2-1, with D hard to call. The germline CDR1 and CDR2 sequences are SEHNR and FQNEAQ (reference sequence). The CDR3 runs 15 residues. The V and J ends lost 2 bases and 6 bases respectively, with 14 bases between them. CDR3 bases: TGTGCCAGCAGCTTAAGTTGGGCCCTACTCAATGAGCAGTTCTTC. Amino acids: CASSLSWALLNEQFF.

To note about this clonotype: This may stem from a read error, because a much larger clone lies one nucleotide away. CDR3 sequence: CSARAWDLPHNTDTQYF. CDR3 coding DNA: TGCAGTGCTAGAGCTTGGGACCTCCCTCATAACACAGATACGCAGTATTTT. The rearrangement links TRBV20-1 to TRBJ2-3, with D perhaps matching TRBD1 or TRBD2 (5 bases each). Looked up from germline, CDR1 is DFQATT and CDR2 is SNEGSKA (reference sequence). CDR3 length equals 17 residues. V was trimmed by 1 base and J by 2 bases, leaving 19 bases between them.

This clonotype was seen a handful of times. The chain has TRBV20-1 and TRBJ2-1; 7 nucleotides align to TRBD2. Germline CDR1 is DFQATT and CDR2 is SNEGSKA (reference sequence). This CDR3 is 14 amino acids long. Germline trimming cut 4 bases from V and 5 bases from J; bases unmatched to any gene: 8. The CDR3 sequence: CSANRAGANNEQFF. As DNA, the CDR3 is TGCAGTGCTAACCGGGCGGGAGCAAACAATGAGCAGTTCTTC.

J is TRBJ1-1 and V is TRBV9; D is unresolved. The length of the CDR3 is 15 residues. From germline, CDR1 is SGDLS and CDR2 YYNGEE. Between the trimmed V and J ends, which lost 1 base and 9 bases, there was a span of 19 bases. Here the CDR3 reads CASSVLPDGPRQAFF. CDR3 DNA: TGTGCCAGCAGCGTACTCCCGGACGGACCCCGTCAAGCTTTCTTT.

In its sample, this clonotype was seen a few times. The chain carries TRBV25-1 and TRBJ2-7; 7 bases map to TRBD1. This CDR3 has 16 amino acids. V lost 3 bases to trimming and J lost 0 bases; unmatched junction nucleotides: 8. Germline assignment: CDR1 MGHDK and CDR2 SYGVNS. CDR3 in amino acids: CASSEGAGTASYEQYF. In DNA form, the CDR3 reads TGTGCCAGCAGTGAGGGAGCTGGGACAGCCTCCTACGAGCAGTACTTC.

This clonotype was observed at least ten times. The chain couples TRBV10-3 to TRBJ2-1, with unresolved D. The CDR3 length is 13 residues. Trimming pared 5 bases from V and 3 bases from J, leaving 8 bases between. Germline loops: CDR1 ENHRY, CDR2 SYGVKD. CDR3 amino acids: CAISFTGYNEQFF. CDR3 nucleotide sequence: TGTGCCATCAGTTTCACTGGCTACAATGAGCAGTTCTTC.

This clonotype was detected only a few times. The gene calls are TRBV6-5 and TRBJ2-7, with a possible D match to TRBD1 (6 bases). The ends were cut back, 0 bases at V and 4 bases at J, with 13 bases in the middle. CDR1 is MNHEY, CDR2 SVGAGI, per germline. This CDR3 is built from 15 residues. The CDR3 is CASSYSRDKTYEQYF. In DNA, the CDR3 is TGTGCCAGCAGTTACTCGAGGGACAAAACTTACGAGCAGTACTTC.